Shown below are 25 T cell receptor beta chains from a single sample sequenced in a study of blood T cell repertoires in COVID-19. Sequencing used immunoSEQ multiplex PCR; TCRdb keeps in-frame clones, though not all of them. The data hold roughly 230,000 clones, with about 85% observed a single time. The sample taken for sequencing was PBMCs or T cells enriched from blood (not recorded which). These receptor sequences come from a woman in her forties or fifties who had been exposed to COVID-19.

The chain employs TRBV19 and TRBJ2-3; 7 bases line up with TRBD1. The CDR3 loop spans 13 amino acids. The V segment lost 6 bases and the J segment 1 base; nucleotides outside the gene matches: 1. Germline-derived CDR1 and CDR2 are LNHDA and SQIVND (reference sequence). The CDR3 loop reads CASRDRGTDTQYF. DNA for the CDR3: TGTGCCAGTAGAGACAGGGGCACAGATACGCAGTATTTT.

The chain joins TRBV9 to TRBJ2-7; TRBD2 matches at 7 bases. The CDR3 length is 15 residues. Trimming removed 0 bases from V and 2 bases from J; junction bases left unmatched: 5. The germline CDR1 and CDR2 sequences are SGDLS and YYNGEE. The CDR3, as DNA: TGTGCCAGCAGCGTAGGGGGAGGGCCGGCCTACGAGCAGTACTTC. Protein product: CASSVGGGPAYEQYF.

The chain is built from TRBV19 and TRBJ2-7; the match to TRBD2 covers 9 bases. CDR1 and CDR2 (germline): LNHDA, SQIVND (reference sequence). The J segment lost 4 bases and the V segment lost 5 bases, leaving 6 bases of the junction unmatched. The CDR3 is made up of 14 amino acids. CDR3 nucleotides: TGTGCCAGTAGTGTGGCTAGCGGGGAATACGAGCAGTACTTC. It encodes CASSVASGEYEQYF. Combining the CDR3 with reference TRBV19 and TRBJ2-7 gives the whole variable domain DGGITQSPKYLFRKEGQNVTLSCEQNLNHDAMYWYRQDPGQGLRLIYYSQIVNDFQKGDIAEGYSVSREKKESFPLTVTSAQKNPTAFYLCASSVASGEYEQYFGPGTRLTVT.

This clone has just a few counts. This chain links TRBV3-1 (or the pseudogene TRBV3-2) with TRBJ2-3; 13 bases align to TRBD2. V was clipped by 4 bases and J by 8 bases; unmatched bases: 15. CDR1 and CDR2 from the germline V gene are LGHDT and YNNKEL (reference sequence). The CDR3 sequence is 18 residues long. DNA for the CDR3: TGTGCCAGCAGCCCTCCCAGAGCAACTAGCGGGGGGGTCTTTACGCAGTATTTT. The encoded protein is CASSPPRATSGGVFTQYF.

This chain links TRBV12-3 or TRBV12-4 with TRBJ1-5, with D maybe TRBD1 (5 bases). The CDR3 loop spans 13 amino acids. Deletions cut 4 bases from V and 6 bases from J, with 10 bases between. The CDR3 protein is CASSSGGLQPQHF. The CDR3 region has the DNA TGTGCCAGCAGTTCGGGGGGTCTTCAGCCCCAGCATTTT.

The CDR3 reads CAWRGAGGRYGYTF. CDR3 DNA: TGTGCCTGGAGGGGGGCAGGGGGCAGGTATGGCTACACCTTC. The rearrangement uses TRBV30 and TRBJ1-2; TRBD1 aligns across 8 bases. The germline gives CDR1 GTSNPN, CDR2 SVGIG (reference sequence). This CDR3 comprises 14 residues. After removal of 3 bases from V and 5 bases from J, the junction contained 8 bases not matched to a gene.

This chain connects TRBV5-1 to TRBJ1-6; 7 nucleotides align to TRBD1. Trimming removed 7 bases from V and 10 bases from J; junction bases left unmatched: 11. From germline, CDR1 is SGHRS and CDR2 YFSETQ. This CDR3 is 14 amino acids long. CDR3 amino acids: CASRPGQAGSPLHF. As DNA, the CDR3 is TGCGCCAGCCGCCCCGGACAGGCGGGATCACCCCTCCACTTT.

The chain combines TRBV6-6 with TRBJ2-7, with D possibly TRBD1 on 6 matching bases. Germline CDR1 MNHNY, CDR2 SVGAGI (reference sequence). There are 15 residues in the CDR3. The V end was cut by 0 bases, the J end by 9 bases, with 18 bases between. Here the CDR3 DNA reads TGTGCCAGCAGTTACTCGATACGGGACAACGGCGGGCAGTACTTC. This sequence encodes CASSYSIRDNGGQYF.

The chain joins TRBV29-1 to TRBJ2-7, with D possibly matching TRBD1 (5 bases). CDR3 size: 12 residues. V lost 5 bases to trimming and J lost 3 bases, with 11 bases between them. Germline V gives CDR1 SQVTM, CDR2 ANQGSEA. The CDR3 sequence is CSVIQGVYEQYF. The CDR3 DNA reads TGCAGCGTTATTCAGGGTGTCTACGAGCAGTACTTC.

The rearrangement joins TRBV19 to TRBJ1-2, with D possibly matching TRBD1 (6 bases). V lost 7 bases to trimming and J lost 4 bases, with 16 bases between them. In germline, CDR1 is LNHDA, CDR2 SQIVND (reference sequence). The CDR3 totals 14 residues. In DNA, the CDR3 is TGTGCCAGTATGGCAGGGGCGGACCTCTATGGCTACACCTTC. Translated, it gives CASMAGADLYGYTF.

This rearrangement joins TRBV12-3 or TRBV12-4 to TRBJ1-1; 7 bases match TRBD1. Trimming at V came to 6 bases and at J to 5 bases, leaving 6 bases not matched to a gene. This CDR3 is built from 13 residues. CDR3 sequence reads: CASSITGVTEAFF. DNA of the CDR3: TGTGCCAGCAGCATCACAGGGGTGACTGAAGCTTTCTTT.

The chain employs TRBV29-1 and TRBJ1-1; D gene unclear. This CDR3 has 13 residues. Deletions cut 4 bases from V and 0 bases from J, with 9 bases between. CDR1 and CDR2 from the germline V gene are SQVTM and ANQGSEA. The CDR3 DNA follows: TGCAGCGTTGGTGGCTCAATGAACACTGAAGCTTTCTTT. It encodes CSVGGSMNTEAFF.

J is TRBJ1-6 and V is TRBV6-5, with a weak D call TRBD1 (6 bases). The CDR3 runs to 15 residues. V gave up 6 bases and J gave up 5 bases, with 14 bases separating them. Germline V gene lookup returns CDR1 MNHEY and CDR2 SVGAGI. DNA for the CDR3: TGTGCCAGCAGCTTACAGGGAGAAAATAATTCACCCCTCCACTTT. Amino acid sequence: CASSLQGENNSPLHF.

This chain joins TRBV20-1 and TRBJ1-5, with no clear D. V dropped 3 bases and J dropped 3 bases, with 12 bases sitting between them. CDR1 is DFQATT and CDR2 is SNEGSKA in the germline V gene (reference sequence). This CDR3 is built from 14 residues. The DNA for the CDR3 is TGCAGTGCTAGTGAACAGAACAACAATCAGCCCCAGCATTTT. Its protein product is CSASEQNNNQPQHF.

The chain joins TRBV2 to TRBJ2-7; 8 bases are a match to TRBD1. The V gene's germline CDR1 is SNHLY and CDR2 FYNNEI. J was trimmed by 1 base and V by 3 bases; bases with no gene match: 8. This CDR3 comprises 16 residues. CDR3 amino acids: CASSDPHRGTSYEQYF. As DNA, the CDR3 is TGTGCCAGCAGTGACCCCCACAGGGGGACATCCTACGAGCAGTACTTC.

This chain uses TRBV5-1 with TRBJ1-3; TRBD1 agrees at 8 bases. V gave up 0 bases and J gave up 4 bases; unmatched junction bases: 3. The CDR3 contains 15 residues. Germline CDR1 SGHRS, CDR2 YFSETQ. The CDR3 DNA follows: TGCGCCAGCAGCTTGGCCGGGGACAGGGGAAACACCATATATTTT. Its translation: CASSLAGDRGNTIYF.

The V and J genes are TRBV7-6 and TRBJ2-2; no clear D gene. There are 15 residues in the CDR3. Germline CDR1 is SGHVS and CDR2 is FNYEAQ. V was pared by 4 bases and J by 7 bases, with 16 bases between. Here the CDR3 reads CASSSSAVAGGELFF. The CDR3 DNA follows: TGTGCCAGCAGCTCCTCCGCCGTCGCCGGCGGGGAGCTGTTTTTT.

V is TRBV12-3 or TRBV12-4 and J is TRBJ2-3; no clear D gene. V was shortened by 1 base and J by 2 bases, with 4 bases between the two germline ends. CDR3 length: 13 amino acids. DNA of the CDR3: TGTGCCAGCAGTTTAGTATCCACAGATACGCAGTATTTT. Amino acids: CASSLVSTDTQYF.

This chain links TRBV16 with TRBJ1-1; a weak D match, TRBD1 (5 bases). Looked up from germline, CDR1 is KGHSY and CDR2 is FQNENV. CDR3 length: 13 amino acids. V lost 6 bases to trimming and J lost 1 base, with 9 bases between them. The CDR3 loop is CASSADRNTEAFF. Written as DNA, the CDR3 is TGTGCCAGCAGTGCCGACAGGAACACTGAAGCTTTCTTT.

V usage is TRBV5-6 and J usage is TRBJ2-3; the D gene is possibly TRBD1 (6 bases). The CDR3 covers 15 residues. Germline CDR1 reads SGHDT; CDR2 reads YYEEEE. Trimming pared 4 bases from V and 4 bases from J, leaving 16 bases between. CDR3 sequence reads: CASSPGQIYADTQYF. The CDR3 coding sequence is TGTGCCAGCAGCCCCGGACAGATCTATGCAGATACGCAGTATTTT.

In this sample, this clone turned up a few times. The DNA of the CDR3 is TGTGCCATCAGTGAGTCGAGTGGCGGGTCTGGCATTCAGTACTTC. This sequence encodes CAISESSGGSGIQYF. The rearrangement joins TRBV10-3 to TRBJ2-4, with D maybe TRBD2 (5 bases). Germline V gene sequence: CDR1 ENHRY, CDR2 SYGVKD. Trimming removed 0 bases from V and 9 bases from J, with 15 bases in between. There are 15 residues in the CDR3.

The chain recombines TRBV4-1 with TRBJ2-1; 12 bases map to TRBD2. The CDR3 has 17 residues. Germline CDR1 MGHRA, CDR2 YSYEKL. V lost 1 base to trimming and J lost 9 bases; unmatched junction nucleotides: 10. CDR3 sequence reads: CASSQVASGGALGEQFF. The CDR3 nucleotides read TGCGCCAGCAGCCAAGTCGCTAGCGGGGGGGCCCTCGGTGAGCAGTTCTTC.

J is TRBJ1-1 and V is TRBV19; D call uncertain. V lost 2 bases and J 4 bases, leaving 5 bases between the germline ends. Germline V gene lookup returns CDR1 LNHDA and CDR2 SQIVND (reference sequence). The CDR3 is 12 amino acids. The CDR3 protein is CASSIFGTEAFF. CDR3 nucleotides: TGTGCCAGTAGTATATTCGGCACTGAAGCTTTCTTT.

V and J are TRBV5-1 and TRBJ1-1; D is unresolved. V lost 0 bases to trimming and J lost 4 bases, with 13 bases between them. Germline CDR1 SGHRS, CDR2 YFSETQ. This CDR3 comprises 15 residues. The CDR3 sequence: CASSLDVGGTTEAFF. The CDR3 nucleotides are TGCGCCAGCAGCTTGGATGTCGGCGGAACCACTGAAGCTTTCTTT. The full variable domain, with the rest looked up from reference TRBV5-1 and TRBJ1-1, is KAGVTQTPRYLIKTRGQQVTLSCSPISGHRSVSWYQQTPGQGLQFLFEYFSETQRNKGNFPGRFSGRQFSNSRSEMNVSTLELGDSALYLCASSLDVGGTTEAFFGQGTRLTVV.

The genes are TRBV28 and TRBJ2-1, with D possibly being TRBD2 (6 bases). The germline V and J ends were trimmed by 7 bases and 6 bases, with 19 bases remaining between them. Per germline, CDR1 MDHEN and CDR2 SYDVKM. This CDR3 has 15 residues. The DNA for the CDR3 is TGTGCCAGCAACCCAACGGGACTCCTACGCAATGAGCAGTTCTTC. Translated, it gives CASNPTGLLRNEQFF. Full variable domain (missing parts from reference TRBV28 and TRBJ2-1): DVKVTQSSRYLVKRTGEKVFLECVQDMDHENMFWYRQDPGLGLRLIYFSYDVKMKEKGDIPEGYSVSREKKERFSLILESASTNQTSMYLCASNPTGLLRNEQFFGPGTRLTVL.